The 14 T cell receptor beta chains presented below share a single source sample, sequenced in a study of T cell repertoires in ileal Crohn's disease. TCRdb's table, derived via immunoSEQ multiplex PCR, lists solely in-frame clones and lacks some. Here the sample spans about 59,000 clones, 85% to 90% being singletons. The time point denotes: neoterminal ileum biopsy at postoperative endoscopy, about 6 months after surgery. The source material was ileal tissue. The receptors originated from an adult with Crohn's disease.

V usage is TRBV6-6 and J usage is TRBJ2-5, with 12 bases matching TRBD1. There are 15 residues in the CDR3. Germline trimming cut 9 bases from V and 5 bases from J; bases unmatched to any gene: 10. The germline V gene has CDR1 MNHNY and CDR2 SVGAGI (reference sequence). The CDR3 loop is CASRTGQGAKETQYF. Here the CDR3 DNA reads TGTGCCAGTAGAACGGGACAGGGGGCGAAGGAGACCCAGTACTTC.

J is TRBJ2-2 and V is TRBV28; tentative D call: TRBD1 (5 bases). CDR1 and CDR2 from the germline V gene are MDHEN and SYDVKM. Trimming left V 5 bases short and J 13 bases short, with 14 bases between. The CDR3 extends over 12 amino acids. CDR3 sequence (DNA): TGTGCCAGCAGTCCCGACAGATTCTCGCTGTTTTTT. This sequence encodes CASSPDRFSLFF.

The chain uses TRBV27 and TRBJ1-6; D is possibly TRBD1 (6 bases). CDR1 and CDR2 from the germline V gene are MNHEY and SMNVEV (reference sequence). V gave up 8 bases and J gave up 7 bases, with 21 bases separating them. There are 16 residues in the CDR3. CDR3 DNA sequence: TGTGCCAGCGGACAAAGACTACAGGGAGGGAATTCACCCCTCCACTTT. Translated, it gives CASGQRLQGGNSPLHF.

This chain joins TRBV7-9 and TRBJ2-7, with 8 bases identical to TRBD1. In germline, CDR1 is SEHNR, CDR2 FQNEAQ (reference sequence). The CDR3 contains 17 residues. The ends lost 5 bases at V and 2 bases at J; junction bases unmatched: 14. CDR3 region: CASSPLPGQGRAYEQYF. The CDR3, as DNA: TGTGCCAGCAGCCCTCTCCCCGGACAGGGAAGGGCCTACGAGCAGTACTTC.

The chain uses TRBV30 and TRBJ2-7; 8 bases align to TRBD1. The CDR3 consists of 14 residues. CDR1 GTSNPN and CDR2 SVGIG come from the germline V gene (reference sequence). The V segment lost 0 bases and the J segment 7 bases; nucleotides outside the gene matches: 8. The CDR3 nucleotides read TGTGCCTGGAGTGTCCTCAGGGGGCACCGGGAGCAGTACGTC. The encoded protein is CAWSVLRGHREQYV.

The CDR3, as DNA: TGTGCCAGCAGCCCCGTGGGTAGGAGCTCTGGAAACACCATATATTTT. Its translation is CASSPVGRSSGNTIYF. This chain links TRBV7-6 with TRBJ1-3, with unresolved D. The germline CDR1 and CDR2 sequences are SGHVS and FNYEAQ. V lost 5 bases and J 0 bases, leaving 14 bases between the germline ends. This CDR3 contains 16 residues.

This chain connects TRBV7-2 to TRBJ1-5; D gene uncertain. V was cut by 5 bases and J by 6 bases, with 8 bases left in between. The CDR3 extends over 12 amino acids. Germline values: CDR1 SGHTA, CDR2 FQGNSA. CDR3 region: CASSPPGQPQHF. The CDR3 region has the DNA TGTGCCAGCAGCCCCCCGGGTCAGCCCCAGCATTTT.

This chain joins TRBV28 and TRBJ1-2, with D uncertain. CDR3 size: 14 residues. Germline CDR1 is MDHEN and CDR2 is SYDVKM. V was trimmed by 3 bases and J by 2 bases, leaving 10 bases between them. The CDR3 bases are TGTGCCAGCAGTTTTTGGGCATTAAACTATGGCTACACCTTC. Protein product: CASSFWALNYGYTF.

The CDR3 reads CASSLVGGRSNQPQHF. The DNA of the CDR3 is TGTGCCAGCAGCTTGGTAGGCGGGAGAAGCAATCAGCCCCAGCATTTT. The chain joins TRBV5-6 to TRBJ1-5; D is uncertain. The CDR3 sequence is 16 residues long. The germline V gene has CDR1 SGHDT and CDR2 YYEEEE. Trimming shortened V by 0 bases and J by 1 base, and 11 bases separated the two germline ends. The full variable domain, with the rest looked up from reference TRBV5-6 and TRBJ1-5, is DAGVTQSPTHLIKTRGQQVTLRCSPKSGHDTVSWYQQALGQGPQFIFQYYEEEERQRGNFPDRFSGHQFPNYSSELNVNALLLGDSALYLCASSLVGGRSNQPQHFGDGTRLSIL.

Only a few counts were recorded for this clone. The CDR3 protein is CASSPHPGLAGGGGNEQFF. DNA of the CDR3: TGTGCCAGCAGTCCTCACCCGGGACTAGCGGGGGGCGGAGGCAATGAGCAGTTCTTC. The V and J genes are TRBV28 and TRBJ2-1; 15 bases line up with TRBD2. In germline, CDR1 is MDHEN, CDR2 SYDVKM. This CDR3 is built from 19 residues. V gave up 5 bases and J gave up 6 bases; unmatched junction bases: 14.

The chain recombines TRBV2 with TRBJ1-5; D possibly corresponds to TRBD1 (6 bases). There are 15 residues in the CDR3. V shed 6 bases and J shed 4 bases, with 16 bases lying between them. Germline V CDR1 and CDR2: SNHLY, FYNNEI. CDR3 DNA sequence: TGTGCCAGCAGCGGCGGACAGTCCTCTAATCAGCCCCAGCATTTT. Translated, it gives CASSGGQSSNQPQHF. The full variable domain, its missing parts supplied by reference TRBV2 and TRBJ1-5, is EPEVTQTPSHQVTQMGQEVILRCVPISNHLYFYWYRQILGQKVEFLVSFYNNEISEKSEIFDDQFSVERPDGSNFTLKIRSTKLEDSAMYFCASSGGQSSNQPQHFGDGTRLSIL.

The CDR3: CASSLVGAKQPQHF. DNA for the CDR3: TGTGCCAGCAGTTTAGTAGGGGCGAAGCAGCCCCAGCATTTT. This chain joins TRBV28 and TRBJ1-5, with D perhaps matching TRBD1 (5 bases). The V gene lost 2 bases and the J gene lost 7 bases, with 12 bases spanning the gap. The CDR3 is 14 amino acids. CDR1 and CDR2 from the germline V gene are MDHEN and SYDVKM.

This chain uses TRBV11-3 with TRBJ1-1, with no clear D. The CDR3 spans 13 residues. Trimming left V 1 base short and J 6 bases short, with 9 bases between. From germline, CDR1 is SGHNT and CDR2 YENEEA. CDR3 protein: CASSLGGISEAFF. CDR3 coding DNA: TGTGCCAGCAGCTTAGGCGGAATCTCTGAAGCTTTCTTT.

This clone was detected once. The chain recombines TRBV11-3 with TRBJ2-7, with TRBD2 identical over 7 bases. The CDR3 has 16 residues. Germline loops: CDR1 SGHNT, CDR2 YENEEA. V lost 5 bases and J lost 3; bases outside the gene matches: 13. The CDR3 coding sequence is TGTGCCAGCAGCCACCGGATGGCGGGAGAATTCTACGAGCAGTACTTC. Protein: CASSHRMAGEFYEQYF.